This T cell receptor beta chain came from a study of post-analysis software for immune sequencing data. On the study more broadly: The patients showed relapsing-remitting, secondary progressive and progressive-relapsing multiple sclerosis courses. Overall study results and limits: Same-batch samples co-clustered strongly by F measure. TRBV5-6, TRBV5-1 and TRBV20-1 belonged to a set of about 5 TRBV segments that were more frequent in patients than controls. Normalized Chao1 diversity was significantly lower in multiple sclerosis patients than in controls.

Unique molecular identifiers tagged the TCR beta cDNA libraries. The yield from approximately 1 to 10 million T cells was roughly 0.5 million cDNA molecules in total. TCRdb re-called the PCR reads through MiXCR, storing one row per CDR3 protein. The sample carries hundreds of thousands of distinct CDR3 sequences, approximately 30% recorded once. The length of the CDR3 is 17 residues. V lost 0 bases to trimming and J lost 1 base, with 18 bases between them. CDR1 and CDR2 (germline): SQVTM, ANQGSEA. This clonotype was seen only a few times. What it binds is unknown. The TCR sequence derives from a girl aged 10-17 years with multiple sclerosis. The chain joins TRBV29-1 to TRBJ2-5; D is ambiguous. The sequenced sample was blood. The DNA of the CDR3 is TGCAGCGTTGAAGATAACGCTTGGGGTACGGGCCAAGAGACCCAGTACTTC. It encodes CSVEDNAWGTGQETQYF.